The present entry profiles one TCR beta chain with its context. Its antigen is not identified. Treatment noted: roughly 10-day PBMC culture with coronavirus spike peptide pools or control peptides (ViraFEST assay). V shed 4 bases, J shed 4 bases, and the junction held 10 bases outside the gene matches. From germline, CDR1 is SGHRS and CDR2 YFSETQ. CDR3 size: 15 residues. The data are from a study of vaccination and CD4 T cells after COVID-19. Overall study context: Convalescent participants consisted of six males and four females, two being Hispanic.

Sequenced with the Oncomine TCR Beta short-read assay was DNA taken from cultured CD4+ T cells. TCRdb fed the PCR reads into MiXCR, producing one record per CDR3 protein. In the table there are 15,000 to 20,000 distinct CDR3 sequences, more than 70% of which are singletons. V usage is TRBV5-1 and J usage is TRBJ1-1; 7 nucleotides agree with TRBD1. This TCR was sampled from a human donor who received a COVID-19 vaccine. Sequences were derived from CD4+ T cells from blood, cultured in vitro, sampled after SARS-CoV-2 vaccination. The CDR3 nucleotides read TGCGCCAGCAGCCTGAGACAGGGACGGAGCACTGAAGCTTTCTTT. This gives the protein CASSLRQGRSTEAFF.